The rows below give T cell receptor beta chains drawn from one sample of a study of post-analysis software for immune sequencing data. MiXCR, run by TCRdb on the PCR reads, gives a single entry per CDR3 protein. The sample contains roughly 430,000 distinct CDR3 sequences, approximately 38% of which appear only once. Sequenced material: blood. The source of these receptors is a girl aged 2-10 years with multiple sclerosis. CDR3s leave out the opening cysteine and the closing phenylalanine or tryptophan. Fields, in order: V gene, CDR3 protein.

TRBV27,ASSTILSTDSNYGYT
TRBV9,ASSVGGSGYSYEQY
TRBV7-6,ASSLAPGPWDNQPQH
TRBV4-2,ASSQRGYGTDTQY
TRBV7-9,ASSGDRDYGYT
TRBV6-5,ASSWVGANVLT
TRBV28,ASSFPGTNTEAF
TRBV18,ASSLGTGEYEQY
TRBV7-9,ASSLMGSEQY
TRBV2,ASTTSNYGYT
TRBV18,ASSPGTGGETDTQY
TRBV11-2,ASSTPAMRAF
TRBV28,ASSLMSFRNEQF
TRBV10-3,AISETTGVSYEQY
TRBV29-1,SVGKGTGSTEAF
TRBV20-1,SARESVGGPYGYT
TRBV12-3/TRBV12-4,ASSLYRAAGYT
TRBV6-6,ASSYDRGKGYT
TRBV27,ASSPGSSRRF
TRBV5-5,ASSLASHNEQF
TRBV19,ASKFSAGWLNTEAF
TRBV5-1,ASSWRGAYNEQF
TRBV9,ASSVDPGYYGYT
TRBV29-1,SVVPGADIGEQF
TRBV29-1,SVDILAGEEQY
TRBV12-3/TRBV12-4,ASSSVDRVGRSEQF
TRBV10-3,AISGDRADGYT